One sample yielded the 8 T cell receptor beta chains listed below, sequenced in a study of T cells in Graves' hyperthyroidism and ophthalmopathy. Amplification of TCR beta CDR3 regions was performed using RNA transcripts as template. The HTBI primer set served for first-round RT-PCR of the TCR CDR3. TCRdb itself ran the multiplex PCR reads through MiXCR, one entry per CDR3 protein. This sample has about 350,000 distinct CDR3 sequences; 19% occur once, and the top ten carry 3.7%. The sequenced sample consisted of blood. All receptors come from a woman aged 18-29 years with Graves' hyperthyroidism.

The chain links TRBV20-1 to TRBJ2-7, with D unclear. Germline V gives CDR1 DFQATT, CDR2 SNEGSKA (reference sequence). Trimming shortened V by 1 base and J by 4 bases, and 11 bases separated the two germline ends. The CDR3 loop spans 13 amino acids. The CDR3 DNA is TGCAGTGCTAGAGGTTTCGGAGCTTACGAGCAGTACTTC. The encoded protein is CSARGFGAYEQYF.

This clonotype occurred many times. The J gene is TRBJ2-7, the V gene TRBV12-5; D is unresolved. The V and J ends lost 7 bases and 2 bases respectively, with 12 bases between them. The CDR3 is made up of 13 amino acids. The germline CDR1 and CDR2 sequences are LGHNT and FRNRAP. CDR3: CASAITGTYEQYF. CDR3 in DNA: TGTGCTAGTGCCATAACTGGTACCTACGAGCAGTACTTC.

The sample holds many counts of this clonotype. The genes are TRBV5-1 and TRBJ2-5; D not certain. V lost 2 bases and J 5 bases, leaving 10 bases between the germline ends. The CDR3 runs 13 residues. Germline CDR1 and CDR2: SGHRS and YFSETQ. This CDR3 reads CASSFGQSETQYF. As DNA, the CDR3 is TGCGCCAGCAGCTTCGGCCAGAGTGAGACCCAGTACTTC.

This clonotype was seen many times. The rearrangement links TRBV12-3 or TRBV12-4 to TRBJ1-1; no clear D gene. Between the trimmed V and J ends, which lost 3 bases and 6 bases, there was a span of 8 bases. The CDR3 contains 12 residues. CDR3 loop: CASSLGVAEAFF. DNA of the CDR3: TGTGCCAGCAGTTTGGGTGTGGCTGAAGCTTTCTTT.

This clonotype occurred many times. The chain links TRBV12-3 or TRBV12-4 to TRBJ1-2; 12 bases align to TRBD1. The CDR3 is 14 residues long. J lost 7 bases, V lost 2 bases, and 2 bases had no gene match. The CDR3 protein is CASSLRDRGLGYTF. DNA of the CDR3: TGTGCCAGCAGTTTAAGGGACAGGGGGCTTGGCTACACCTTC.

This clonotype came up many times. The V gene is TRBV5-1, the J gene TRBJ1-1; a weak D match, TRBD1 (5 bases). The germline V and J ends were trimmed by 4 bases and 1 base, with 14 bases remaining between them. There are 15 residues in the CDR3. Germline V CDR1 and CDR2: SGHRS, YFSETQ. The CDR3 DNA follows: TGCGCCAGCAGCGCTATGACAGCTCCGAACACTGAAGCTTTCTTT. Amino acid sequence: CASSAMTAPNTEAFF.

This clonotype was detected many times. The chain is built from TRBV30 and TRBJ1-3; D call uncertain. This CDR3 has 14 residues. The germline V gene encodes CDR1 GTSNPN and CDR2 SVGIG (reference sequence). V shed 0 bases and J shed 0 bases, with 6 bases lying between them. CDR3 sequence: CAWSVYISGNTIYF. Written as DNA, the CDR3 is TGTGCCTGGAGTGTATATATCTCTGGAAACACCATATATTTT.

This clonotype was detected ten times or more. The rearrangement uses TRBV6-5 and TRBJ2-5; TRBD1 agrees at 7 bases. From germline, CDR1 is MNHEY and CDR2 SVGAGI. The junction had 7 bases not matched to a gene; V was cut back by 1 base and J by 5 bases. The CDR3 is 15 residues long. The CDR3 is CASSYFQGGGETQYF. DNA of the CDR3: TGTGCCAGCAGTTACTTCCAAGGGGGCGGGGAGACCCAGTACTTC.